This T cell receptor beta chain is drawn from a study of response to subunit inactivated influenza vaccine. Germline-derived CDR1 and CDR2 are SGHTA and FQGNSA. There are 13 residues in the CDR3. Trimming removed 3 bases from V and 5 bases from J, with 11 bases in between. Ten or more counts support this clonotype. Its matching antigen is unknown. General study results and limits: Authors suggested each seasonal flu vaccination may recruit only limited numbers of new T cells.

TCRdb independently ran MiXCR on the RT-PCR reads; one entry per CDR3 protein. The sample has some 640,000 distinct CDR3 sequences, about 15% seen once. Sequencing was performed on PBMCs from blood, taken around 15 days before vaccination. This chain joins TRBV7-2 and TRBJ2-7; the D gene could be TRBD1 or TRBD2 (5 bases each). This receptor was obtained from a man in his forties or fifties who received an inactivated influenza vaccine. CDR3 DNA: TGTGCCAGCAGCTTGGGTCAGGGACACGAGCAGTACTTC. Its translation is CASSLGQGHEQYF.